This T cell receptor beta chain emerged from a study of metastatic and nonmetastatic thyroid tumors. This clone was seen repeatedly, ten times or more. Nobody among the patients had been given any treatment before thyroid surgery. CDR3 length: 14 residues. Germline V gene lookup returns CDR1 SGHTA and CDR2 FQGTGA. V lost 4 bases and J lost 3, with 9 bases in between. TCRdb reanalyzed the PCR reads with MiXCR. This sample yields roughly 55,000 clones, of which roughly 16% are seen a single time; roughly 10% belongs to the top ten. The source material was blood. This TCR derives from a male donor with papillary thyroid cancer or a benign thyroid nodule (not recorded which). Some clones in this sample may be carry-over from other donors' samples. This sequence joins TRBV7-3 and TRBJ2-2; D assignment may be TRBD1 or TRBD2 (5 bases each). CDR3 bases: TGTGCCAGCAGCTCGGGACCTTACACCGGGGAGCTGTTTTTT. As protein: CASSSGPYTGELFF.